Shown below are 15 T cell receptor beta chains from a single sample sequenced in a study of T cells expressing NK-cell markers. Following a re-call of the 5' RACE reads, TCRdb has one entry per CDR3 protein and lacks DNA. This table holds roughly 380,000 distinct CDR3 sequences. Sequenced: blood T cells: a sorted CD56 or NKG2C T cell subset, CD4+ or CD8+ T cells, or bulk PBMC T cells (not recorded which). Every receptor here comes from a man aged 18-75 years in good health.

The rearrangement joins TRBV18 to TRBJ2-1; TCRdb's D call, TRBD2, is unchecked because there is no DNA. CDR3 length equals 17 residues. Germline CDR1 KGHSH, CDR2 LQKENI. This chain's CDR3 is CASSPRTSGGVYNEQFF. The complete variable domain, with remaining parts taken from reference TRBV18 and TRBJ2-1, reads NAGVMQNPRHLVRRRGQEARLRCSPMKGHSHVYWYRQLPEEGLKFMVYLQKENIIDESGMPKERFSAEFPKEGPSILRIQQVVRGDSAAYFCASSPRTSGGVYNEQFFGPGTRLTVL.

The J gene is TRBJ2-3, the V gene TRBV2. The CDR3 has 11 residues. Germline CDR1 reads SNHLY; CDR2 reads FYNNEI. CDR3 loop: CASKRGYTQYF.

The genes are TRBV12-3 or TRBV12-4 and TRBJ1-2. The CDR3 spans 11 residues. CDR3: CASKWNYGYTF.

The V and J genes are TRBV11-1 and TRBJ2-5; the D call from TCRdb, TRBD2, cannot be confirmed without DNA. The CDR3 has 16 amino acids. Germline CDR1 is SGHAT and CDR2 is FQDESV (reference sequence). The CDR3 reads CASSKTSGGHQETQYF.

The CDR3 sequence is CASSPKPGLAGAALYNEQFF. This chain joins TRBV9 and TRBJ2-1; TCRdb's D call, TRBD2, is unchecked because there is no DNA. There are 20 residues in the CDR3. From germline, CDR1 is SGDLS and CDR2 YYNGEE.

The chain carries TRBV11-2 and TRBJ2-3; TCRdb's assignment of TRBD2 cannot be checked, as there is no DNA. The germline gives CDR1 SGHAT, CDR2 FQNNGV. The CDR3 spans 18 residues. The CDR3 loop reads CASSSRWTSGGAVDTQYF.

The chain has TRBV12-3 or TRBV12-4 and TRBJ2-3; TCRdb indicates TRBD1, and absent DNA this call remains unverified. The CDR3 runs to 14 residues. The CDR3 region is CASRSKGRGDTQYF.

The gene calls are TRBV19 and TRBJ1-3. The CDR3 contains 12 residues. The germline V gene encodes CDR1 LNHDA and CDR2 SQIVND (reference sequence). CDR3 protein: CASSITGNTIYF. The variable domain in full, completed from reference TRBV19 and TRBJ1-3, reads DGGITQSPKYLFRKEGQNVTLSCEQNLNHDAMYWYRQDPGQGLRLIYYSQIVNDFQKGDIAEGYSVSREKKESFPLTVTSAQKNPTAFYLCASSITGNTIYFGEGSWLTVV.

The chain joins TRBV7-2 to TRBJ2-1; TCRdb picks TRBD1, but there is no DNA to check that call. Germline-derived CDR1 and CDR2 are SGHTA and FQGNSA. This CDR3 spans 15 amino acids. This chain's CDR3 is CASSFSGFRDNEQFF.

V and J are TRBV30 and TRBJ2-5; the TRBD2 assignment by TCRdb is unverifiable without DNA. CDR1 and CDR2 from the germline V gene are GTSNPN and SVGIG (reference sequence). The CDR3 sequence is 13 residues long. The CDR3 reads CAWSRGQSKTQYF. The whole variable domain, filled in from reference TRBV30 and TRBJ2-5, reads SQTIHQWPATLVQPVGSPLSLECTVEGTSNPNLYWYRQAAGRGLQLLFYSVGIGQISSEVPQNLSASRPQDRQFILSSKKLLLSDSGFYLCAWSRGQSKTQYFGPGTRLLVL.

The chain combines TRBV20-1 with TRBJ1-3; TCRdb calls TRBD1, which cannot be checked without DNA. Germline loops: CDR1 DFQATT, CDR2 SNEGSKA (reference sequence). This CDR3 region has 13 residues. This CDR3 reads CSASTGKGNTIYF.

This CDR3 is CASGLVLGTGDNEQFF. The chain recombines TRBV12-5 with TRBJ2-1; the D call from TCRdb, TRBD1, cannot be confirmed without DNA. The CDR3 runs 16 residues. In germline, CDR1 is LGHNT, CDR2 FRNRAP.

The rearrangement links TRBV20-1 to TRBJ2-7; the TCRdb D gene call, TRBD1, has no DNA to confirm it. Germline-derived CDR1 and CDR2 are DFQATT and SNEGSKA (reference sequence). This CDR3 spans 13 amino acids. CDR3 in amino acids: CSASGGGAYEQYF.

The CDR3: CASSLSQSSGGAGELFF. The chain employs TRBV5-1 and TRBJ2-2; as DNA is missing, the TRBD2 call by TCRdb cannot be tested. Germline loops: CDR1 SGHRS, CDR2 YFSETQ. The CDR3 consists of 17 residues.

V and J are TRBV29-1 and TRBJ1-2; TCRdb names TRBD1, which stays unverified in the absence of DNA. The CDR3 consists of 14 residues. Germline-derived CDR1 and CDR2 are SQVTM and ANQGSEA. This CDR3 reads CSVVRDSQTGGYTF.